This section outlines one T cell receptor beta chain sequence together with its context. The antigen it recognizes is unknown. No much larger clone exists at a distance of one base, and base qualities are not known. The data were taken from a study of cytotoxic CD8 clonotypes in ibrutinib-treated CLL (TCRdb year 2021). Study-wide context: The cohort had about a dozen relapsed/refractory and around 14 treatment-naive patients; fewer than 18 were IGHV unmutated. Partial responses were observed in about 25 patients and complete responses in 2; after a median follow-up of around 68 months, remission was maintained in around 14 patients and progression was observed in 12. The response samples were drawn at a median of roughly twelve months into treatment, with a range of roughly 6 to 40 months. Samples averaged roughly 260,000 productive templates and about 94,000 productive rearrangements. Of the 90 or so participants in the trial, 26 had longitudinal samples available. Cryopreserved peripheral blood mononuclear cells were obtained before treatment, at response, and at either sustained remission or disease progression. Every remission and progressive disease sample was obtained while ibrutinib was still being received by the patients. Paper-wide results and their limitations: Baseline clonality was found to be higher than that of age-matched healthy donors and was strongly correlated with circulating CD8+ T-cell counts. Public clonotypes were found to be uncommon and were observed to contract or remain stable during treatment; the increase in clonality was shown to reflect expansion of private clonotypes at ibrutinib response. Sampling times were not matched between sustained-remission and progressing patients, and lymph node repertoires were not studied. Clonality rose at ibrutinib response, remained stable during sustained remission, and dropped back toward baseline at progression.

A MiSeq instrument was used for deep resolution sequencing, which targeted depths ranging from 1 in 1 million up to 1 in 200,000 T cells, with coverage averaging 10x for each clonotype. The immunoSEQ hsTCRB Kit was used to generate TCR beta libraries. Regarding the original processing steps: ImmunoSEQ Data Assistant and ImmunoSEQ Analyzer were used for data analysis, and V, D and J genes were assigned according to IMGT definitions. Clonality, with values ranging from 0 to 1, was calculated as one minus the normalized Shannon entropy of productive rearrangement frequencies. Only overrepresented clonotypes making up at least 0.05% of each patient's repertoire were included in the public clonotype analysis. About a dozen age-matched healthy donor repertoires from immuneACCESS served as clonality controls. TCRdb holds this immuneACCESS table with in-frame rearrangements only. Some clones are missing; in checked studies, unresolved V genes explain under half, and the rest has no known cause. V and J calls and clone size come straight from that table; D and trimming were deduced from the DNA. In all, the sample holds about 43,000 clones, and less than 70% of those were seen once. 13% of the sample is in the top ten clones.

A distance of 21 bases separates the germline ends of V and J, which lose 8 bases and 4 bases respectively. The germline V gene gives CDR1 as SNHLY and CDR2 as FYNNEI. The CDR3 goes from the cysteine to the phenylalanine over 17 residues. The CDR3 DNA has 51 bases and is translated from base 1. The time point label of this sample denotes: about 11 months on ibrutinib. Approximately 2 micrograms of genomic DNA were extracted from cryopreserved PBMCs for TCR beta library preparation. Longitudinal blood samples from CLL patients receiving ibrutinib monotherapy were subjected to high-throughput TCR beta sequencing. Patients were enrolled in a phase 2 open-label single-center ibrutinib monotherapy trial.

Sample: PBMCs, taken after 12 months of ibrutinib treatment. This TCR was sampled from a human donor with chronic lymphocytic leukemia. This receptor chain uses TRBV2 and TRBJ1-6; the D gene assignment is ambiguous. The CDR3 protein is CASAVVRGVSYNSPLHF. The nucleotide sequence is TGTGCCAGCGCAGTGGTCCGGGGAGTATCTTATAATTCACCCCTCCACTTT.